The rows below give T cell receptor beta chains drawn from one sample of a study of blood T cell repertoires in COVID-19. Using immunoSEQ multiplex PCR, the repertoire was profiled, and TCRdb retains in-frame clones only, with some absent. There are 45,000 to 60,000 clones in the sample; roughly four fifths occur only once, and more than 7.5% lies in the top ten. Sequenced material: peripheral blood. The receptors were gathered from a woman aged 80 or over with acute or convalescent COVID-19. Both conserved end residues are part of each CDR3. A D gene is named only where the DNA matches it firmly. Where a row states a size, it is once, few, many or the class of an expanded clone; other rows omit it.

D	J	V	size	DNA	CDR3
NA	TRBJ2-2	TRBV10-1	NA	TGCGCCAGCGGGCGGCGGGGCGCGGGCGGGGAGCTGTTTTTT	CASGRRGAGGELFF
NA	TRBJ2-1	TRBV9	NA	TGTGCCAGCAGCGTAGGAGCGGGTAATGAGCAGTTCTTC	CASSVGAGNEQFF
TRBD1	TRBJ1-5	TRBV19	NA	TGTGCCAGTAGTCCCCGGACAGGGGGCACTGATTTTAGCAATCAGCCCCAGCATTTT	CASSPRTGGTDFSNQPQHF
NA	TRBJ2-2	TRBV11-3	NA	TGTGCCAGCAGCCCAGGGGCCGGGGAGCTGTTTTTT	CASSPGAGELFF
TRBD1	TRBJ1-5	TRBV29-1	NA	TGCAGCGTGGGGACAGAAAATAGCAATCAGCCCCAGCATTTT	CSVGTENSNQPQHF
TRBD2	TRBJ2-4	TRBV2	NA	TGTGCCAGCAGTGAAGATCCGGGGGGAAGTTCGAACATTCAGTACTTC	CASSEDPGGSSNIQYF
NA	TRBJ2-3	TRBV9	NA	TGTGCCAGCAGCCCAAACCGGGACTCGGAGAAATTAAGGTGGCAGTATTTT	CASSPNRDSEKLRWQYF
NA	TRBJ2-2	TRBV28	NA	TGTGCCAGCAGCTATCCCGGGGGTGGGCTGAACACCGGGGAGCTGTTTTTT	CASSYPGGGLNTGELFF
NA	TRBJ2-3	TRBV5-1	NA	TGCGCCAGCAGCTTGGTAGGGGGTGGGTCAGATACGCAGTATTTT	CASSLVGGGSDTQYF
TRBD1	TRBJ1-2	TRBV4-2	NA	TGTGCCAGCAGCCAAGATCGGACAGGGAGCGGCTACACCTTC	CASSQDRTGSGYTF
TRBD2	TRBJ2-1	TRBV6-5	NA	TGTGCCAGCATATCAGCACTAGCGGGAGCTGAGCAGTTCTTC	CASISALAGAEQFF
NA	TRBJ2-7	TRBV19	NA	TGTGCCAGTAGTCGTCGAGGAGGGGCCTCCTACGAGCAGTACTTC	CASSRRGGASYEQYF
NA	TRBJ2-2	TRBV7-8	NA	TGTGCCAGCAGCTTAGTCGCCGGGGGGCTAAACACCGGGGAGCTGTTTTTT	CASSLVAGGLNTGELFF
TRBD2	TRBJ2-3	TRBV3-1/TRBV3-2	NA	TGTGCCAGCAGCCAAGGGTCGGGGGGAGCAGATACGCAGTATTTT	CASSQGSGGADTQYF
NA	TRBJ1-2	TRBV21-1	NA	TGTGCCAGCAGCAAAGCGCGAAGAGGGCACCATGGCTACACCTTC	CASSKARRGHHGYTF
NA	TRBJ1-1	TRBV10-3	few	TGTGCCATCAGTGAGGGGGTCGGGGGGCGCCTCACTGAAGCTTTCTTT	CAISEGVGGRLTEAFF
NA	TRBJ1-2	TRBV3-1/TRBV3-2	NA	TGTGCCAGCAGCCAATGGGCAGGGCCTAACTATGGCTACACCTTC	CASSQWAGPNYGYTF
NA	TRBJ2-7	TRBV6-1	once	TGTGCCAGCAGTGAAAGGCGAGGCCCCCCGTCCTACGAGCAGTACTTC	CASSERRGPPSYEQYF
TRBD1	TRBJ1-4	TRBV5-4	NA	TGTGCCAGCAGCGAATCGACAGGGGGTGAAAAACTGTTTTTT	CASSESTGGEKLFF
TRBD2	TRBJ2-5	TRBV7-2	NA	TGTGCCAGCAGCATACTAGCGGGGGGGCGTGAGACCCAGTACTTC	CASSILAGGRETQYF
NA	TRBJ2-1	TRBV10-2	NA	TGCGCCAGCAGTGGGAGATACAATGAGCAGTTCTTC	CASSGRYNEQFF
TRBD2	TRBJ2-3	TRBV7-9	NA	TGTGCCAGCAGCTTAGCGGGAGGGACAGATACGCAGTATTTT	CASSLAGGTDTQYF
NA	TRBJ2-1	TRBV3-1/TRBV3-2	once	TGTGCCAGCAGCCAAGTGGTGGCGGGGAGTGAGCAGTTCTTC	CASSQVVAGSEQFF
TRBD2	TRBJ2-1	TRBV28	NA	TGTGCCAGCACGGGGGGAGGCTCCTACAATGAGCAGTTCTTC	CASTGGGSYNEQFF
NA	TRBJ2-2	TRBV5-1	NA	TGCGCCAGCAGCTTGGTTGGGGCGAGTAACACCGGGGAGCTGTTTTTT	CASSLVGASNTGELFF
NA	TRBJ2-7	TRBV5-1	NA	TGCGCCAGCAGCTTTTCAGGTAGCTCCTACGAGCAGTACTTC	CASSFSGSSYEQYF
NA	TRBJ2-6	TRBV5-4	NA	TGTGCCAGCGGAGGTGGTTCTGGGGCCAACGTCCTGACTTTC	CASGGGSGANVLTF
TRBD2	TRBJ2-3	TRBV7-9	NA	TGTGCCAGCAGCTCCTGGACTAGCGGGGTCCGGGCAGATACGCAGTATTTT	CASSSWTSGVRADTQYF
TRBD2	TRBJ2-5	TRBV2	NA	TGTGCCAGCAGGGTGGGACTAGCGGGAAGGGAGACCCAGTACTTC	CASRVGLAGRETQYF
TRBD2	TRBJ2-7	TRBV24-1	NA	TGTGCCACCAGTGACCTCGCTAGCGGGAGTGTATACGAGCAGTACTTC	CATSDLASGSVYEQYF